This T cell receptor (beta chain) was identified during a study of regulatory T cells in long-lasting Graves disease (dated by TCRdb to the early 2020s). Turning to the overall study: In the newly diagnosed Graves' disease group, patients had been taking antithyroid drugs for less than 3 months. Peripheral blood TCR sequencing and RNA sequencing compared persistent Graves' disease patients with newly diagnosed Graves' disease patients. The study took place in China and was registered as a clinical trial. A total of 33 samples were covered by TCR sequencing, comprising approximately 13 persistent and 20 newly diagnosed Graves' disease patients. General findings and caveats noted by the study authors: The authors acknowledged the small sample size as a limitation that may reduce accuracy. Only the TCR beta chain was sequenced and analyzed. Persistent disease showed preferential use of TRBV28, TRBJ1-2 and TRBJ2-5, whereas newly diagnosed disease favored TRBV20-1 and TRBJ2-1. Patients with persistent disease shared more public clonotypes (around 2,700) than newly diagnosed patients did (around 1,000). Compared with newly diagnosed patients, patients with persistent Graves' disease had lower TCR Shannon entropy and fewer highly expanded clones, which suggests clonal expansion. Because the primary lesion, thyroid tissue, could not be accessed, the study looked at peripheral blood alone.

To prepare the library, multiplex PCR was applied. Sequencing was performed on an Illumina HiSeq 4000. iRepertoire HTBI primers and Arm-PCR amplification of CDR3 regions were used to construct TCR beta libraries. Before sequencing, the PCR products went through gel purification. As for the authors' bioinformatics: A total of roughly 67 TRBV and some 13 TRBJ segments were identified across samples and were used for gene usage analysis of CDR3 amino acid clonotypes. Filtered high-quality paired reads were merged into contigs using COPE and FqMerger. BLAST was used to align contigs to IMGT TRBV, TRBD and TRBJ reference genes, with CDR3 defined following IMGT. Any clonotype with a frequency above 0.1% was classified as a highly expanded clone. Shannon entropy was used to measure repertoire diversity, and the Gini coefficient was used to measure V-J evenness. A clonotype found in more than one individual was treated as public. TCRdb passed the public sequencing reads through fastp at Q25 and MiXCR, retaining productive beta sequences. Entries that share a CDR3 protein sequence are merged under the most common genes and DNA. TCRdb's processing, not the authors', yielded these V and J calls. The sample profile shows approximately 560,000 distinct CDR3 sequences; around 16% of them were found once. Together, the top ten hold around 12% of the sample.

CDR1 and CDR2, per the germline V gene (reference sequence), are DFQATT and SNEGSKA. Ends trimmed: V by 4 bases, J by 0 bases; bases unmatched to a gene: 5. The CDR3 contains 15 residues, cysteine and phenylalanine counted. Only the CDR3 part of the read is kept: 45 bases, read in frame from the first base. Sample time point, as interpreted from the label and publication: newly diagnosed GD, antithyroid drugs for less than 3 months. For both TCR sequencing and RNA sequencing, RNA was extracted from PBMCs using TRIzol. The diagnosis of Graves' disease was made according to American Thyroid Association guidelines. Patients were recruited from an endocrinology department in Xi'an, China. Each patient gave roughly 10 milliliters of peripheral blood, collected in an EDTA anticoagulant tube. Ficoll Paque Plus density gradient separation was used to isolate PBMCs, and no further T cell sorting was done. An Agilent 2100 Bioanalyzer and agarose gel were used to check RNA quality, while a NanoDrop 2000 measured RNA concentration.

As to this clonotype: There is no known antigen for this receptor. No per-base quality is available; no much larger clone lies one base away.

These data also featured in a second study, about T cells in Graves' hyperthyroidism and ophthalmopathy. In that second paper, the authors write: A patient counted as having stable Graves' hyperthyroidism if no progression to ophthalmopathy occurred over 18 months of follow-up. The hyperthyroidism patients were between 18 and 65 years old and newly diagnosed, with a disease duration of less than 2 months. Any patient with an uncontrolled infection, another autoimmune disease, pregnancy or lactation was excluded. Diagnoses were based on clinical symptoms, serum thyroxine and TRAb, thyroid ultrasound and orbital computed tomography. A first-round RT-PCR of the TCR CDR3 used the HTBI primer set with the Qiagen OneStep RT-PCR kit. Most expanded thyroid clonotypes (frequency above 0.001) were also detected in blood, a finding suggesting that blood repertoires may reflect thyroid immune responses. A model built on a 13 V-J signature distinguished ophthalmopathy from stable hyperthyroidism, reaching around 90% sensitivity and around 81% specificity in cross-validation and 80%/75% in testing. In validation, progression to ophthalmopathy was predicted by the model with about 70% sensitivity and nearly 75% specificity, a median of 6.5 months before onset. To identify TCR V-J signatures that set the groups apart, the researchers used a discovery cohort of about a hundred patients, made up of under 50 with Graves' ophthalmopathy and 55 to 65 with stable Graves' hyperthyroidism. Prospective prediction of ophthalmopathy was tested in an independent validation cohort consisting of about 19 hyperthyroidism patients and some 16 patients who later progressed to ophthalmopathy. The 100 discovery patients were divided at random into training and test sets in a 7:3 ratio. In addition, the study compared T-cell repertoires in thyroid tissue and in blood from roughly six Graves' hyperthyroidism patients. After sampling, hyperthyroidism patients received methimazole starting at 30 mg daily, and ophthalmopathy patients received high-dose intravenous methylprednisolone. The libraries were constructed in a second round of multiplex PCR and then size-selected and purified. Paired-end sequencing of the libraries was performed with 100 bp reads on an Illumina HiSeq2000. SOAPnuke was used to process the raw data, throwing out any read that contained adapters or uncalled bases, had a mean Phred below 15, or lacked an exact constant-primer or identifier match. High-quality paired reads were merged with COPE v1.2.5, and unique nucleotide sequences were defined as clonotypes. MiTCR v1.1 was used to align clonotypes to the IMGT TRBV, TRBD and TRBJ reference segments. The analysis included only V-J combinations with a frequency above 0.0001, which together covered around 99% of the repertoires. A TCS score was defined as the ratio between F50 (clonal expansion) and ExV (chaos), using BLOSUM62-based TCRdist between CDR3 peptides within each V-J. Welch's t-statistics and random forest reduced 500 to 650 V-J features to fewer than 15, which were used in a naive Bayes classifier (R e1071). Sample size was not statistically predetermined, and blinding of investigators to group allocation was not performed. TCR Vbeta CDR3 sequencing of roughly 140 peripheral blood samples (over 40 ophthalmopathy, under 80 hyperthyroidism and roughly 17 progressor patients) is reported in the paper.

The receptor was isolated from a man between 18 and 35 years old with Graves disease. Donor details come from another sample of the same person, matched by shared clones. The chain couples TRBV20-1 to TRBJ2-7; 11 bases in between match TRBD2. The material was peripheral blood mononuclear cells (PBMCs), obtained at new diagnosis, from a patient treated with antithyroid drugs. For the CDR3, the sequence is CSATGLADPSYEQYF. The nucleotides read TGCAGTGCTACGGGACTAGCGGATCCCTCCTACGAGCAGTACTTC.